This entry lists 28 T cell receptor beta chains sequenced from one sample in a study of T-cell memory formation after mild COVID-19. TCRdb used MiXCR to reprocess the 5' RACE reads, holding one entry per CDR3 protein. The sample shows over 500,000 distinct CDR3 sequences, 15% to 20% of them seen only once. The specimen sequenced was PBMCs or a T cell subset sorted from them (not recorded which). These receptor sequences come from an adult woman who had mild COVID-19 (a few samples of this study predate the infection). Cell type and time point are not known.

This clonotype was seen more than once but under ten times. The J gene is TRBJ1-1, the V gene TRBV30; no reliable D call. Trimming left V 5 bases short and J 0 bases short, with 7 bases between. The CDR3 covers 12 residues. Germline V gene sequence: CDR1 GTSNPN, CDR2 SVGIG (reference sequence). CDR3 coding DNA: TGTGCCTGGGAGAGGATGAACACTGAAGCTTTCTTT. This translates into CAWERMNTEAFF.

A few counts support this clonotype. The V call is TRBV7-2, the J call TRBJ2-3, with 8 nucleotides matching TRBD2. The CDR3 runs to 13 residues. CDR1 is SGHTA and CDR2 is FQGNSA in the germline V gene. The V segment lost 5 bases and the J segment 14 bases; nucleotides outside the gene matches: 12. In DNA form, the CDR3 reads TGTGCCAGCAGCGGGTCCCACGCGGGAGGATTGTATTTT. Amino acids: CASSGSHAGGLYF.

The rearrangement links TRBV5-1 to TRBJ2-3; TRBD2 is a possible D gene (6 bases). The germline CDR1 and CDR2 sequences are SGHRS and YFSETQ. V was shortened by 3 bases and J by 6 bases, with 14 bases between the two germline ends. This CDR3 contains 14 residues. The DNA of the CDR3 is TGCGCCAGCAGCTGGACGACTAGTGGCGATACGCAGTATTTT. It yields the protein CASSWTTSGDTQYF.

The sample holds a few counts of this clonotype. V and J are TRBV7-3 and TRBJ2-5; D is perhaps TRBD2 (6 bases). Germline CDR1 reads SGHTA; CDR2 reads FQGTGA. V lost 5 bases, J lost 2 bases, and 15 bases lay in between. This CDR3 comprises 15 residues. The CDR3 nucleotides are TGTGCCAGCAGCGAGTGGGCGGGGCCACAAGAGACCCAGTACTTC. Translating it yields CASSEWAGPQETQYF.

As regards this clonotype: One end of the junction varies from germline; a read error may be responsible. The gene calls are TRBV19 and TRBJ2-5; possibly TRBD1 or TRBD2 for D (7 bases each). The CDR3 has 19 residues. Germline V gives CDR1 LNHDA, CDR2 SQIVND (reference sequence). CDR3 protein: CAGRGPGRTNDSYQETQYF. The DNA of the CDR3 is TGTGCCGGTAGGGGGCCCGGGAGGACAAATGATAGTTACCAAGAGACCCAGTACTTC.

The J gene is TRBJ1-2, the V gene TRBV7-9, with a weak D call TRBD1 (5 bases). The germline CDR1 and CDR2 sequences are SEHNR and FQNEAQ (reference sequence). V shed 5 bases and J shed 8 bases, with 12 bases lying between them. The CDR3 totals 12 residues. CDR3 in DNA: TGTGCCAGCAGCACGCAGGGATACGGCTACACCTTC. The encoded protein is CASSTQGYGYTF.

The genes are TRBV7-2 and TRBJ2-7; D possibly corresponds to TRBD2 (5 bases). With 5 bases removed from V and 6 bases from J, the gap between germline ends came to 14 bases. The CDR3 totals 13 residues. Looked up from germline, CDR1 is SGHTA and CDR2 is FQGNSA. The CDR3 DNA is TGTGCCAGCAGCGCCGGGGAACCTGCCGAGCAGTACTTC. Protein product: CASSAGEPAEQYF.

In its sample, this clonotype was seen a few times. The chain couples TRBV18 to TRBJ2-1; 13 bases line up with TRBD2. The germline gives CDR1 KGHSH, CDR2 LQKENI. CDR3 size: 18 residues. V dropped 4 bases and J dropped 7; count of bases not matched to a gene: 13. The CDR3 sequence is CASSRTSGSIVASNEQFF. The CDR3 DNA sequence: TGTGCCAGCTCACGGACTAGCGGGAGTATCGTGGCGAGTAATGAGCAGTTCTTC.

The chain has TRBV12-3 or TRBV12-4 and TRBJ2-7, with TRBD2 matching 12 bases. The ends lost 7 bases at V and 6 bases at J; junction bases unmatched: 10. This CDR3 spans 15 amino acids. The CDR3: CASTPGLAGLGEQYF. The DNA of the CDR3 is TGTGCCAGCACCCCGGGACTAGCGGGCCTCGGCGAGCAGTACTTC.

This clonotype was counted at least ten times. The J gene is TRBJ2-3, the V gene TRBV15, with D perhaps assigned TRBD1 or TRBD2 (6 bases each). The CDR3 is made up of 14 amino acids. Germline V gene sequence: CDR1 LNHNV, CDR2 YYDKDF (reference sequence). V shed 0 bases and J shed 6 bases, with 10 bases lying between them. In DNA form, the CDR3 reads TGTGCCACCAGCAGAGACGGGGGCTTCGATACGCAGTATTTT. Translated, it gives CATSRDGGFDTQYF. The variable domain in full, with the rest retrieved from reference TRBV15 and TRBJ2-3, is DAMVIQNPRYQVTQFGKPVTLSCSQTLNHNVMYWYQQKSSQAPKLLFHYYDKDFNNEADTPDNFQSRRPNTSFCFLDIRSPGLGDTAMYLCATSRDGGFDTQYFGPGTRLTVL.

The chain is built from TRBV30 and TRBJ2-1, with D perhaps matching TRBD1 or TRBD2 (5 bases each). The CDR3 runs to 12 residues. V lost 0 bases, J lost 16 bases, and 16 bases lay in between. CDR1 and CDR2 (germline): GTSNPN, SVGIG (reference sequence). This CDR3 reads CAWSVRDGPQFF. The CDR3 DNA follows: TGTGCCTGGAGTGTACGGGACGGCCCTCAATTCTTC.

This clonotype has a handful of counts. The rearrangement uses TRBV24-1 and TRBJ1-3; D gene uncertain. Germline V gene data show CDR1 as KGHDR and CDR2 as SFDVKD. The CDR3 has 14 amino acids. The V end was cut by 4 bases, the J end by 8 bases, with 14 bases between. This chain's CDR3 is CATSDTRLPHTIYF. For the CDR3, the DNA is TGTGCCACCAGTGACACGCGGCTTCCACACACCATATATTTT.

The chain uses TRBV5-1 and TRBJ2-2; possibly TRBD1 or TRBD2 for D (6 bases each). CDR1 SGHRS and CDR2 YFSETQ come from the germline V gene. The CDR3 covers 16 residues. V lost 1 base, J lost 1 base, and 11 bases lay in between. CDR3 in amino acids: CASSLWGALNTGELFF. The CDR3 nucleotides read TGCGCCAGCAGCTTGTGGGGGGCGTTGAACACCGGGGAGCTGTTTTTT.

The CDR3 DNA sequence: TGTGCCAGCAGTTTTAGATGGGTTGATAGCAATCAGCCCCAGCATTTT. The encoded protein is CASSFRWVDSNQPQHF. The chain has TRBV12-3 or TRBV12-4 and TRBJ1-5; D is uncertain. CDR3 length: 16 residues. Trimming took off 3 bases at V and 0 bases at J, with 12 bases between the two ends.

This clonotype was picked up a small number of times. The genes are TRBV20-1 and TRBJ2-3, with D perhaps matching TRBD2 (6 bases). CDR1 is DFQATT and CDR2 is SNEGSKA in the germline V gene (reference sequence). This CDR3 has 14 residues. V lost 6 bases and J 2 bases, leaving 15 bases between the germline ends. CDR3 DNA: TGCAGTGCCGGGGGAGGCAGTTACACAGATACGCAGTATTTT. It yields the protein CSAGGGSYTDTQYF.

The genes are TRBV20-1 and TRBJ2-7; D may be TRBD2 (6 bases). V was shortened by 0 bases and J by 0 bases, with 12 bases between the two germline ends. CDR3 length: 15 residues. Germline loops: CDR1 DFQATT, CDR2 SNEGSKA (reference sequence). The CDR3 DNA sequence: TGCAGTGCTAGAGATCCCGGGGGTTTCTCCTACGAGCAGTACTTC. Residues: CSARDPGGFSYEQYF.

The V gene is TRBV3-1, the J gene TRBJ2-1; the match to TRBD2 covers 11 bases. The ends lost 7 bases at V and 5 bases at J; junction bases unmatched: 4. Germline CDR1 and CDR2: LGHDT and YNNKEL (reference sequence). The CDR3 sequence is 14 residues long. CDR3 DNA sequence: TGTGCCAGCAAAACTAGCGGGGGAAACAATGAGCAGTTCTTC. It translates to CASKTSGGNNEQFF.

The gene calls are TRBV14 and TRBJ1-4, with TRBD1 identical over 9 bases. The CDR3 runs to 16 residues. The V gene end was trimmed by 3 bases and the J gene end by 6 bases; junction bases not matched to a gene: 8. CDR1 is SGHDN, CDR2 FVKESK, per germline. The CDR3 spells CASSHLDRGRHEKLFF. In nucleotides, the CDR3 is TGTGCCAGCAGCCACCTAGACAGGGGGAGGCATGAAAAACTGTTTTTT.

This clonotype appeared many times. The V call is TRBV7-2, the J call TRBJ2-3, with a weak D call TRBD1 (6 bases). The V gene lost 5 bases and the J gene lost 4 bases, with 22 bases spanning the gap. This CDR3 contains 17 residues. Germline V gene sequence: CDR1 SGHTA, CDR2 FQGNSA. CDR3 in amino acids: CASSVRRGGGAADTQYF. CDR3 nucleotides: TGTGCCAGCAGCGTCCGACGAGGGGGTGGAGCGGCAGATACGCAGTATTTT.

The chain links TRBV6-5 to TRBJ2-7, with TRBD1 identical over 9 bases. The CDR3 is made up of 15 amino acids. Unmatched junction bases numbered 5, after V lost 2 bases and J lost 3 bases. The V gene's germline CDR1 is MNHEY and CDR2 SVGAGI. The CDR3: CASSYVGTGYYEQYF. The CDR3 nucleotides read TGTGCCAGCAGTTACGTGGGGACAGGGTACTACGAGCAGTACTTC.

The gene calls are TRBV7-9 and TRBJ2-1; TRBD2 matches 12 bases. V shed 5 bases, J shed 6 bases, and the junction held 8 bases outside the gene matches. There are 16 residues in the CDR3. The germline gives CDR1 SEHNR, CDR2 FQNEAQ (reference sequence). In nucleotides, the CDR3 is TGTGCCAGCAGCCTTCTAGCGGGAGGGTTTTTCAATGAGCAGTTCTTC. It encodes CASSLLAGGFFNEQFF.

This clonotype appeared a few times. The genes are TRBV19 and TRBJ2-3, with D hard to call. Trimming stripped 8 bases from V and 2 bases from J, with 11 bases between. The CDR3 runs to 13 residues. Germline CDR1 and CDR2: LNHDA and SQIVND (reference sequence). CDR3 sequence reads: CASSGRPTDTQYF. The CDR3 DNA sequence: TGTGCCAGTTCCGGTAGGCCCACAGATACGCAGTATTTT.

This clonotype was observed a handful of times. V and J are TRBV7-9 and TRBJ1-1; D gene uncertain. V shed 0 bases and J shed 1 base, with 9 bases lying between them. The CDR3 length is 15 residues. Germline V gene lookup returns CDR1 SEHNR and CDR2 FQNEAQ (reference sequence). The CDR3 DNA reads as TGTGCCAGCAGCTTAGCAGCCTTTGGGAACACTGAAGCTTTCTTT. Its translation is CASSLAAFGNTEAFF.

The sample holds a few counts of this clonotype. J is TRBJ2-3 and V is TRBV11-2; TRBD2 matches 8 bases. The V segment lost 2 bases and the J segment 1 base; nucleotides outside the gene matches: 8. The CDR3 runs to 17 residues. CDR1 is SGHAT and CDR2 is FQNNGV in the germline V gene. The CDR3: CASSLLRGGAGTDTQYF. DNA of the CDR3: TGTGCCAGCAGCTTACTCCGGGGGGGCGCTGGCACAGATACGCAGTATTTT. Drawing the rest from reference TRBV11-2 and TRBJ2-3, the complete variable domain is EAGVAQSPRYKIIEKRQSVAFWCNPISGHATLYWYQQILGQGPKLLIQFQNNGVVDDSQLPKDRFSAERLKGVDSTLKIQPAKLEDSAVYLCASSLLRGGAGTDTQYFGPGTRLTVL.

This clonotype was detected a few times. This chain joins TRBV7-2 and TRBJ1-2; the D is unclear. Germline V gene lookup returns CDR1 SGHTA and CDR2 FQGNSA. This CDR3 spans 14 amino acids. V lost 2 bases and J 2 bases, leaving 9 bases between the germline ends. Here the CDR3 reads CASSLSRINYGYTF. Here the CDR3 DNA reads TGTGCCAGCAGCTTATCACGGATAAACTATGGCTACACCTTC.

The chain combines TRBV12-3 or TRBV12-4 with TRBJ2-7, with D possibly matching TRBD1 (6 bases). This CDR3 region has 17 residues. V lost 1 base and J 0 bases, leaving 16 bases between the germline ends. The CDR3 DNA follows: TGTGCCAGCAGTTTAGGGCAACAGGGCATGAGCTCCTACGAGCAGTACTTC. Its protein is CASSLGQQGMSSYEQYF.

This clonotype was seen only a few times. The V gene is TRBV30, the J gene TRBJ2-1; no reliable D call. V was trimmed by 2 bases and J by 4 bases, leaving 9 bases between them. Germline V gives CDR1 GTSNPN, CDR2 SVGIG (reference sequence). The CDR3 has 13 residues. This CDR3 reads CAWSIQAYNEQFF. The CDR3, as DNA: TGTGCCTGGAGTATCCAGGCATACAATGAGCAGTTCTTC.

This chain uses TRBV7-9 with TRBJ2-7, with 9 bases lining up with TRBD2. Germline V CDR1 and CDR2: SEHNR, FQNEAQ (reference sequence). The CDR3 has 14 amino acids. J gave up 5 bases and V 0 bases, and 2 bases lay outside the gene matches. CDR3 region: CASSLAAGGDEQYF. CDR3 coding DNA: TGTGCCAGCAGCTTAGCGGCGGGGGGGGACGAGCAGTACTTC. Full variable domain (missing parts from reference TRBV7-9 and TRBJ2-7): DTGVSQNPRHKITKRGQNVTFRCDPISEHNRLYWYRQTLGQGPEFLTYFQNEAQLEKSRLLSDRFSAERPKGSFSTLEIQRTEQGDSAMYLCASSLAAGGDEQYFGPGTRLTVT.